This T cell receptor beta chain was obtained from a study of response to subunit inactivated influenza vaccine. This clonotype was counted between two and nine times. Its antigen is as yet unknown. Study results and caveats: Few new T cells, the authors suggested, are recruited by each seasonal influenza vaccination.

TCRdb re-called the RT-PCR reads with MiXCR, one entry per CDR3 protein. Of 250,000 to 350,000 distinct CDR3 sequences in the sample, about 20% were seen once. Germline CDR1 and CDR2: SQVTM and ANQGSEA. With 2 bases clipped from V and 10 bases from J, the junction kept 7 bases outside the gene matches. The CDR3 totals 12 residues. The TCR comes from a man aged 50-75 years who received an inactivated influenza vaccine. The V gene is TRBV29-1, the J gene TRBJ1-2; TRBD1 agrees at 7 bases. The starting material was PBMCs from blood, obtained roughly 20 months after vaccination. The CDR3 loop reads CSVEPRQGDYTF. CDR3 bases: TGCAGCGTTGAACCCCGACAGGGCGACTACACCTTC. The full variable domain, completed using reference TRBV29-1 and TRBJ1-2, is SAVISQKPSRDICQRGTSLTIQCQVDSQVTMMFWYRQQPGQSLTLIATANQGSEATYESGFVIDKFPISRPNLTFSTLTVSNMSPEDSSIYLCSVEPRQGDYTFGSGTRLTVV.